In its sample, the clone carrying this T cell receptor beta chain was seen many times. Its antigen remains unidentified. Per germline, CDR1 SGHRS and CDR2 YFSETQ. The CDR3 runs 15 residues. Trimming took 5 bases from V and 1 from J; bases not matched to a gene: 8. The source of the sample is a study of neurological immune-mediated disorders. Points from the study as a whole: Neither clinical nor MRI features were found to be associated with the multiple sclerosis repertoire cluster.

Each CDR3 protein is one row after TCRdb ran MiXCR on the 5' RACE reads. The sample yields about 46,000 distinct CDR3 sequences, less than 4% seen once. The sequence was collected from a woman in her forties or fifties with multiple sclerosis. The sequencing input was PBMCs. The V call is TRBV5-1, the J call TRBJ1-1; 7 nucleotides agree with TRBD1. CDR3 amino acids: CASSLTGVRNTEAFF. The CDR3 DNA is TGCGCCAGCAGTTTAACAGGGGTCCGGAACACTGAAGCTTTCTTT. The full variable domain, completed using reference TRBV5-1 and TRBJ1-1, is KAGVTQTPRYLIKTRGQQVTLSCSPISGHRSVSWYQQTPGQGLQFLFEYFSETQRNKGNFPGRFSGRQFSNSRSEMNVSTLELGDSALYLCASSLTGVRNTEAFFGQGTRLTVV.